This T cell receptor (beta chain) originates from a study of cytotoxic CD8 clonotypes in ibrutinib-treated CLL. Study in general: The cohort had around 10 relapsed/refractory and around 15 treatment-naive patients, 17 IGHV unmutated.

Per the germline V gene, CDR1 is SEHNR and CDR2 is FQNEAQ (reference sequence). The V and J ends lost 1 base and 4 bases respectively, with 7 bases between them. CDR3 length equals 14 residues. Clones were read by immunoSEQ multiplex PCR, and TCRdb kept only the in-frame ones, dropping some. Of roughly 170,000 clones detected, roughly 80% appear once; the ten largest clones hold 4.6%. Sequenced material: PBMCs, taken after 24 months of ibrutinib treatment. The clonotype comes from a human donor with chronic lymphocytic leukemia. The rearrangement joins TRBV7-9 to TRBJ2-2; D uncertain. The CDR3 region has the DNA TGTGCCAGCAGCTTAGAGAGTGGCACCGGGGAGCTGTTTTTT. Its protein is CASSLESGTGELFF. Variable domain in full (rest from reference TRBV7-9 and TRBJ2-2): DTGVSQNPRHKITKRGQNVTFRCDPISEHNRLYWYRQTLGQGPEFLTYFQNEAQLEKSRLLSDRFSAERPKGSFSTLEIQRTEQGDSAMYLCASSLESGTGELFFGEGSRLTVL.